This entry lists 10 T cell receptor beta chains sequenced from one sample in a study of blood T cell repertoires in COVID-19. TCRdb keeps only in-frame clones here, not all; method: immunoSEQ multiplex PCR. Among approximately 400,000 clones listed, around nine tenths were seen once. Sequenced input: PBMCs or T cells enriched from blood (not recorded which). These receptors originate from a young woman who had recovered from COVID-19.

In its sample, this clone was seen a few times. This chain connects TRBV7-9 to TRBJ1-1, with 11 bases fitting TRBD1. Trimming cost V 1 base and J 10 bases; bases outside gene matches: 8. CDR1 and CDR2 from the germline V gene are SEHNR and FQNEAQ (reference sequence). The CDR3 covers 15 residues. The DNA for the CDR3 is TGTGCCAGCAGCTTAGGACGGACAGGGGGCGCGTTAGCTTTCTTT. Amino acids: CASSLGRTGGALAFF.

This chain links TRBV19 with TRBJ1-1, with D possibly TRBD1 on 6 matching bases. This CDR3 is 15 amino acids long. Germline CDR1 is LNHDA and CDR2 is SQIVND (reference sequence). Deletions cut 4 bases from V and 1 base from J, with 13 bases between. As DNA, the CDR3 is TGTGCCAGTAGTAAAACAGGGAAGGGGAACACTGAAGCTTTCTTT. This translates into CASSKTGKGNTEAFF.

The chain uses TRBV6-5 and TRBJ2-7; TRBD1 matches 10 bases. The CDR3 is 14 amino acids. J lost 7 bases, V lost 6 bases, and 9 bases had no gene match. The germline CDR1 and CDR2 sequences are MNHEY and SVGAGI. The CDR3 DNA reads TGTGCCAGCAGCCCGAGGGACAGGGGTGCTGAGCAGTACTTC. The encoded protein is CASSPRDRGAEQYF.

CDR3 protein: CASSAPGTGYGYTF. In DNA form, the CDR3 reads TGTGCCAGCAGCGCTCCCGGGACAGGATATGGCTACACCTTC. This chain joins TRBV7-2 and TRBJ1-2, with 8 bases that match TRBD1. Germline CDR1 reads SGHTA; CDR2 reads FQGNSA. The CDR3 is 14 amino acids. With V trimmed by 5 bases and J by 5 bases, 7 bases remained unmatched. Combining the CDR3 with reference TRBV7-2 and TRBJ1-2 gives the whole variable domain GAGVSQSPSNKVTEKGKDVELRCDPISGHTALYWYRQSLGQGLEFLIYFQGNSAPDKSGLPSDRFSAERTGGSVSTLTIQRTQQEDSAVYLCASSAPGTGYGYTFGSGTRLTVV.

Here the CDR3 reads CASSPPPQGRYGYTF. The CDR3 bases are TGTGCCAGCTCACCCCCCCCGCAGGGCAGGTATGGCTACACCTTC. The chain has TRBV18 and TRBJ1-2; tentative D call: TRBD1 (5 bases). CDR3 length equals 15 residues. Trimming stripped 3 bases from V and 5 bases from J, with 16 bases between. Germline CDR1 and CDR2: KGHSH and LQKENI.

The chain joins TRBV6-1 to TRBJ1-3, with D unclear. Germline V CDR1 and CDR2: MNHNS, SASEGT. Trimming took off 0 bases at V and 1 base at J, with 7 bases between the two ends. The length of the CDR3 is 15 residues. CDR3 region: CASSEASRSGNTIYF. CDR3 DNA sequence: TGTGCCAGCAGTGAAGCGAGCAGGTCTGGAAACACCATATATTTT.

As DNA, the CDR3 is TGTGCCAGCAGCCCCCTGGGGGGCAGGGGGCAGCGGGAGACCCAGTACTTC. This sequence encodes CASSPLGGRGQRETQYF. V and J are TRBV11-3 and TRBJ2-5; TRBD1 aligns across 8 bases. Germline trimming cut 5 bases from V and 5 bases from J; bases unmatched to any gene: 16. There are 17 residues in the CDR3. Germline V lookup: CDR1 SGHNT, CDR2 YENEEA.

The chain combines TRBV20-1 with TRBJ1-3; weak D call: TRBD1 (5 bases). V shed 4 bases and J shed 4 bases, with 5 bases lying between them. The CDR3 runs 11 residues. Germline V gene lookup returns CDR1 DFQATT and CDR2 SNEGSKA (reference sequence). The CDR3: CSANRGNTIYF. Written as DNA, the CDR3 is TGCAGTGCTAACAGGGGAAACACCATATATTTT.

J is TRBJ2-5 and V is TRBV13, with a tentative D call TRBD1 (6 bases). CDR3 length equals 14 residues. Trimming took off 2 bases at V and 2 bases at J, with 9 bases between the two ends. Per germline, CDR1 PRHDT and CDR2 FYEKMQ (reference sequence). The CDR3 bases are TGTGCCAGCAGCTTAACAGGACAGCAAGAGACCCAGTACTTC. Its translation is CASSLTGQQETQYF.

The chain joins TRBV18 to TRBJ1-6; TRBD1 might be the D (6 bases). Germline CDR1 KGHSH, CDR2 LQKENI. The V gene lost 3 bases and the J gene lost 9 bases, with 18 bases spanning the gap. The CDR3 length is 16 residues. The CDR3 loop reads CASSPSGAVVGSPLHF. CDR3 bases: TGTGCCAGCTCACCCTCAGGGGCGGTTGTAGGTTCACCCCTCCACTTT. The variable domain in full, with the rest retrieved from reference TRBV18 and TRBJ1-6, is NAGVMQNPRHLVRRRGQEARLRCSPMKGHSHVYWYRQLPEEGLKFMVYLQKENIIDESGMPKERFSAEFPKEGPSILRIQQVVRGDSAAYFCASSPSGAVVGSPLHFGNGTRLTVT.